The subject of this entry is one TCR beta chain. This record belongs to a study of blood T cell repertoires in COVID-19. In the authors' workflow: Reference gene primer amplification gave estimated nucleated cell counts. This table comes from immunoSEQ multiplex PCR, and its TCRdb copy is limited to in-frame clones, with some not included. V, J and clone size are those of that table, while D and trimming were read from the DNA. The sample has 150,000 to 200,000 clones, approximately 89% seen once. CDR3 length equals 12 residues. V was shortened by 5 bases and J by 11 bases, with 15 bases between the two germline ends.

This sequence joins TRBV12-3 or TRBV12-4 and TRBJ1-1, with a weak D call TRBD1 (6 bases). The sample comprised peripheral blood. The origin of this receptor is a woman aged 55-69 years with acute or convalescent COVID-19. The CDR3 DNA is TGTGCCAGCAGTGCCCTGGGGGGGGCGGCTTTCTTT. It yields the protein CASSALGGAAFF.